Listed below are T cell receptor beta chains from one sample, sequenced in a study of Ad26.COV2.S vaccination and SARS-CoV-2 variants. Data came from immunoSEQ multiplex PCR; TCRdb stores just in-frame clones and leaves some out. The sample carries some 520,000 clones, 87% recorded once. Sequencing used peripheral blood, obtained in a trial of Ad26.COV2.S vaccine versus placebo. The receptor source for this set is a person aged 18-60 years who received the Ad26.COV2.S COVID-19 vaccine or a placebo. Each CDR3 is given with its conserved first and last residue. D genes are given only for firm matches. Some rows have no size entry. The others give once, few or many, or a class for an expanded clone.

size: -
D: -
V: TRBV6-1
J: TRBJ1-5
DNA: TGTGCCAGCAGTGAAGGTCCGAAGCAGCCCCAGCATTTT
CDR3: CASSEGPKQPQHF

size: -
D: -
V: TRBV27
J: TRBJ2-7
DNA: TGTGCCAGCAGTTCCCTAGAAGGCACCTACGAGCAGTACTTC
CDR3: CASSSLEGTYEQYF

size: -
D: -
V: TRBV19
J: TRBJ1-5
DNA: TGTGCCAGTAAGGGCAGCAACAGCAATCAGCCCCAGCATTTT
CDR3: CASKGSNSNQPQHF

size: once
D: -
V: TRBV18
J: TRBJ2-3
DNA: TGTGCCAGCTCATCTTACACAGATACGCAGTATTTT
CDR3: CASSSYTDTQYF

size: -
D: TRBD2
V: TRBV9
J: TRBJ2-1
DNA: TGTGCCAGCAGCGTTGGGCGGGGGATCAACAATGAGCAGTTCTTC
CDR3: CASSVGRGINNEQFF

size: -
D: TRBD1
V: TRBV28
J: TRBJ1-2
DNA: TGTGCCAGCAGTTCTTGGGCAGGGGGCGATGGCTACACCTTC
CDR3: CASSSWAGGDGYTF

size: -
D: -
V: TRBV4-3
J: TRBJ2-3
DNA: TGCGCCAGCAGCCAAGAGGGTGGGGGGCGAACAGATACGCAGTATTTT
CDR3: CASSQEGGGRTDTQYF

size: -
D: -
V: TRBV5-1
J: TRBJ1-1
DNA: TGCGCCAGCAGCTTGATTATGGGGGGAAACACTGAAGCTTTCTTT
CDR3: CASSLIMGGNTEAFF

size: once
D: -
V: TRBV29-1
J: TRBJ1-5
DNA: TGCAGGAGGGAGGGTGGGCCCGGCGGGGAGCCCCAGCATTTT
CDR3: CRREGGPGGEPQHF

size: -
D: -
V: TRBV29-1
J: TRBJ2-7
DNA: TGCAGCGTTTGGGACACTACCTACGAGCAGTACTTC
CDR3: CSVWDTTYEQYF

size: -
D: TRBD1
V: TRBV28
J: TRBJ1-5
DNA: TGTGCCAGCAGTACCGACGACAGGGGGCATCAGCCCCAGCATTTT
CDR3: CASSTDDRGHQPQHF

size: few
D: TRBD1
V: TRBV19
J: TRBJ1-2
DNA: TGTGCCAGCCCAAGACAGGGGGTAAACTATGGCTACACCTTC
CDR3: CASPRQGVNYGYTF

size: once
D: -
V: TRBV15
J: TRBJ1-4
DNA: TGTGCCACCAGCAGAGCAGGAAATGAAAAACTGTTTTTT
CDR3: CATSRAGNEKLFF

size: -
D: TRBD2
V: TRBV6-1
J: TRBJ2-1
DNA: TGTGCCAGCAGTGCTCTAGCGGGAGTGGGGGCGGGACAGATCAATGAGCAGTTCTTC
CDR3: CASSALAGVGAGQINEQFF

size: -
D: -
V: TRBV9
J: TRBJ2-1
DNA: TGTGCCAGCAGGGCCCCGGATTACAATGAGCAGTTCTTC
CDR3: CASRAPDYNEQFF

size: -
D: -
V: TRBV5-1
J: TRBJ1-1
DNA: TGCGCCAGCAGCACGGCGGCGGGGGCGGCGAACACTGAAGCTTTCTTT
CDR3: CASSTAAGAANTEAFF

size: -
D: -
V: TRBV19
J: TRBJ2-3
DNA: TGTGCCAGTACTGAAGGGCGGAGGACAGATACGCAGTATTTT
CDR3: CASTEGRRTDTQYF

size: -
D: -
V: TRBV11-3
J: TRBJ2-2
DNA: TGTGCCAGCAGCCCACAGACCGGGACCGCGAACACCGGGGAGCTGTTTTTT
CDR3: CASSPQTGTANTGELFF

size: few
D: -
V: TRBV9
J: TRBJ2-7
DNA: TGTGCCAGCAGCGTTTTCCCGGGCTACGAGCAGTACTTC
CDR3: CASSVFPGYEQYF

size: -
D: -
V: TRBV27
J: TRBJ2-6
DNA: TGTGCCAGCAGTTTCCTTAGTCCAAATCCTACTACGCAGGGAACCGGGGCCAACGTCCTGACTTTC
CDR3: CASSFLSPNPTTQGTGANVLTF

size: -
D: -
V: TRBV18
J: TRBJ2-7
DNA: TGTGCCAGCTCACCGGCAGTTTCGCCCGAGCAGTACTTC
CDR3: CASSPAVSPEQYF

size: -
D: -
V: TRBV2
J: TRBJ1-6
DNA: TGTGCCAGCAGTTACTATCAGAATTCACCCCTCCACTTT
CDR3: CASSYYQNSPLHF

size: -
D: TRBD1
V: TRBV19
J: TRBJ2-7
DNA: TGTGCCAGTAGTACCGGGACAGGGGACTACGAGCAGTACTTC
CDR3: CASSTGTGDYEQYF

size: few
D: TRBD2
V: TRBV27
J: TRBJ2-7
DNA: TGTGCCAGCAGTTTCTTACCCGGGACTAGCGGATCCGAGCAGTACTTC
CDR3: CASSFLPGTSGSEQYF

size: -
D: TRBD2
V: TRBV24-1
J: TRBJ2-7
DNA: TGTGCCACCAGGCCGGGACTAGCGGGAGAGAAGCAGTACTTC
CDR3: CATRPGLAGEKQYF